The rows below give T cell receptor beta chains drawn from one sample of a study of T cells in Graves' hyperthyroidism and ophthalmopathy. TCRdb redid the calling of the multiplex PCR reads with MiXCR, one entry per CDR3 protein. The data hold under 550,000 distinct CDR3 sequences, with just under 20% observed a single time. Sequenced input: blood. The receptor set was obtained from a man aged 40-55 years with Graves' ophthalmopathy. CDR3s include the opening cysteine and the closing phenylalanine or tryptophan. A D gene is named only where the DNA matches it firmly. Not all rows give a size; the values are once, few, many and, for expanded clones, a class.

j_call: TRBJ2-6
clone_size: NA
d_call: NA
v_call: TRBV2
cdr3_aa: CASKSDSGANVLTF
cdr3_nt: TGTGCCAGCAAATCGGACTCTGGGGCCAACGTCCTGACTTTC

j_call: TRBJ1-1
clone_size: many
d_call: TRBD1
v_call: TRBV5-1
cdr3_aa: CASSTTGGSTEAFF
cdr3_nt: TGCGCCAGCAGTACAACAGGGGGAAGCACTGAAGCTTTCTTT

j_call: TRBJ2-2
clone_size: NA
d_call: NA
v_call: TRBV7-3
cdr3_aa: CASSYSEGVGELFF
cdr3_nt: TGTGCCAGCAGTTACTCGGAGGGAGTCGGGGAGCTGTTTTTT

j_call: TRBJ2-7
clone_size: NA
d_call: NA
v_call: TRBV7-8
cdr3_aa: CASTQGRGTAAYEQYF
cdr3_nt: TGTGCCAGCACCCAGGGTCGGGGAACAGCCGCCTACGAGCAGTACTTC

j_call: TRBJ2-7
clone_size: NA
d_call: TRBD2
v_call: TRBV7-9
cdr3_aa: CASSSRDYLYEQYF
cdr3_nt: TGTGCCAGCAGCAGCCGGGACTACCTTTACGAGCAGTACTTC

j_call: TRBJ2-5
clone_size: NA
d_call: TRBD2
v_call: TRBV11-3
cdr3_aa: CASSRAGGRETQYF
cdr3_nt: TGTGCCAGCAGCAGAGCGGGAGGAAGGGAGACCCAGTACTTC

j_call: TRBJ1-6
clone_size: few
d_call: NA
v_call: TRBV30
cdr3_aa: CASPRGSSYNSPLHF
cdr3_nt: TGTGCCTCCCCGCGCGGTAGCTCCTATAATTCACCCCTCCACTTT

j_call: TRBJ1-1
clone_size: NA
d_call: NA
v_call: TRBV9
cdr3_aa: CASSAEGWGRDTEAFF
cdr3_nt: TGTGCCAGCAGCGCCGAGGGTTGGGGACGGGACACTGAAGCTTTCTTT

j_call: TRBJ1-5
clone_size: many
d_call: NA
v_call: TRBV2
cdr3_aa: CASSEGGGQPQHF
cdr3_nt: TGTGCCAGCAGTGAAGGGGGGGGTCAGCCCCAGCATTTT

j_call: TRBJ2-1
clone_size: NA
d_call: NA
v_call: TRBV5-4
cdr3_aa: CASSVSMNNEQFF
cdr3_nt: TGTGCCAGCAGCGTTTCTATGAACAATGAGCAGTTCTTC

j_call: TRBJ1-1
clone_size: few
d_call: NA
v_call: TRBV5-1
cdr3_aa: CASSLQPGNTEAFF
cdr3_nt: TGCGCCAGCAGCTTACAGCCCGGAAACACTGAAGCTTTCTTT

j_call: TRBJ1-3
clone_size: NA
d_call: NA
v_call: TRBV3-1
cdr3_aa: CASSQDFRTAGNTIYF
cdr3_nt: TGTGCCAGCAGCCAAGATTTCAGGACAGCTGGAAACACCATATATTTT

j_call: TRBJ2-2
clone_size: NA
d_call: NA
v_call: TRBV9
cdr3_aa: CASSVGGLGTGELFF
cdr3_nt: TGTGCCAGCAGCGTAGGAGGGCTCGGCACCGGGGAGCTGTTTTTT

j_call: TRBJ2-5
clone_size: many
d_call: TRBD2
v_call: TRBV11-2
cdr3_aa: CASSHGGTSGETQYF
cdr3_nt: TGTGCCAGCAGCCACGGGGGGACTAGCGGAGAGACCCAGTACTTC

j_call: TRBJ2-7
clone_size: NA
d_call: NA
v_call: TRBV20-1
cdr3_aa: CSAEGETWGEQYF
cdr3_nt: TGCAGTGCCGAGGGGGAGACTTGGGGCGAGCAGTACTTC

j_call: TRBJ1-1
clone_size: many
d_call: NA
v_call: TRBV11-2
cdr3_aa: CASSSVRGQVAEAFF
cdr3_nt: TGTGCCAGCAGCTCAGTACGTGGTCAGGTCGCTGAAGCTTTCTTT

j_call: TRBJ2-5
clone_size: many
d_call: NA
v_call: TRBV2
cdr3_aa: CASSSNGVVQETQYF
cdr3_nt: TGTGCCAGCAGTTCCAACGGTGTGGTCCAAGAGACCCAGTACTTC

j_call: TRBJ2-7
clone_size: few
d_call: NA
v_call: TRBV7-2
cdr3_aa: CASSPPGSQGEQYF
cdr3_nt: TGTGCCAGCAGCCCACCCGGGAGTCAAGGCGAGCAGTACTTC

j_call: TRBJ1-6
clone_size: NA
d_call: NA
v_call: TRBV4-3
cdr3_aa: CASSQDRGAYNSPLHF
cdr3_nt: TGCGCCAGCAGCCAAGATAGGGGGGCCTATAATTCACCCCTCCACTTT

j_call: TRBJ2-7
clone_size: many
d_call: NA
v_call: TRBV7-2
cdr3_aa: CASSPRKDHEQYF
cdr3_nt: TGTGCCAGCAGCCCCAGGAAGGACCACGAGCAGTACTTC

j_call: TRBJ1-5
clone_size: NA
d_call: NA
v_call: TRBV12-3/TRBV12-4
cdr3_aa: CASSFFELSQPQHF
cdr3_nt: TGTGCCAGCAGTTTTTTCGAGTTGAGCCAGCCCCAGCATTTT

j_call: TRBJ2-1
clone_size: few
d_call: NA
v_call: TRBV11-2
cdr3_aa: CASSNPGGPNEQFF
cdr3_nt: TGTGCCAGCAGTAACCCGGGGGGCCCCAATGAGCAGTTCTTC

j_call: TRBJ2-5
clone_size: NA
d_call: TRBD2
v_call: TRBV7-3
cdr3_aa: CASSLGGGKTQYF
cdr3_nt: TGTGCCAGCAGCTTAGGGGGGGGGAAGACCCAGTACTTC

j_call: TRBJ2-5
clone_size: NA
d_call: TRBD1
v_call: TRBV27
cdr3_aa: CVSSLTGWETQYF
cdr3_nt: TGTGTCAGCAGTTTGACAGGGTGGGAGACCCAGTACTTC

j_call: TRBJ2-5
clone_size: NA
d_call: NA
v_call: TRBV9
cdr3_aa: CASNHPRATQYF
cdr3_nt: TGTGCCAGCAACCATCCGAGGGCGACCCAGTACTTC

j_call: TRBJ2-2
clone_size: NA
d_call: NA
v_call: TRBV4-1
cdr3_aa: CASSQGTDLYTGELFF
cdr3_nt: TGCGCCAGCAGCCAAGGAACGGATCTTTACACCGGGGAGCTGTTTTTT

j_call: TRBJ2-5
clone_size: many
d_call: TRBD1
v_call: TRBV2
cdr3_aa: CASSGPTGEETQYF
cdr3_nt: TGTGCCAGCAGTGGCCCGACAGGGGAGGAGACCCAGTACTTC

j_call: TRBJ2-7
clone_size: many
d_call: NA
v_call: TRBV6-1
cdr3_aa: CASSRRTETYEQYF
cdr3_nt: TGTGCCAGCAGTAGAAGGACAGAGACTTACGAGCAGTACTTC

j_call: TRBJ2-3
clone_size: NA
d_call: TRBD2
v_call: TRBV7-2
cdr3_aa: CASSLRGRGADTQYF
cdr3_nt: TGTGCCAGCAGCTTACGCGGGAGGGGCGCAGATACGCAGTATTTT

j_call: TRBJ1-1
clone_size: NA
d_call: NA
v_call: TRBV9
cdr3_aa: CASSEGGMNTEAFF
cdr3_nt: TGTGCCAGCAGCGAAGGGGGGATGAACACTGAAGCTTTCTTT

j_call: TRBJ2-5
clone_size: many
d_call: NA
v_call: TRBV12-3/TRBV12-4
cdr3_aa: CASTLSGYQETQYF
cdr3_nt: TGTGCCAGCACCTTAAGCGGGTACCAAGAGACCCAGTACTTC

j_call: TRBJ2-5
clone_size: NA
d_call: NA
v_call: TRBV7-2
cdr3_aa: CASSPGPSQETQYF
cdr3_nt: TGTGCCAGCAGCCCTGGACCCAGCCAAGAGACCCAGTACTTC

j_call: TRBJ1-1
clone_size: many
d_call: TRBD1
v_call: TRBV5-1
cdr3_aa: CASSLVGQHNTEAFF
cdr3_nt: TGCGCCAGCAGCTTGGTGGGACAGCACAACACTGAAGCTTTCTTT

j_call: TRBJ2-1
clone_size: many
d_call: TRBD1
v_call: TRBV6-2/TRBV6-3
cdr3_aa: CASGRGPGEQFF
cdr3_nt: TGTGCCAGCGGCAGGGGGCCTGGTGAGCAGTTCTTC

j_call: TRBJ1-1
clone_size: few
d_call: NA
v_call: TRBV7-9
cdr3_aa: CASSQRAGPNTEAFF
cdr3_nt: TGTGCCAGCAGCCAGAGGGCAGGGCCGAACACTGAAGCTTTCTTT

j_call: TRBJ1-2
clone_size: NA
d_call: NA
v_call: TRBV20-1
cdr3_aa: CSARPGGGGGYTF
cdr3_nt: TGCAGTGCCAGGCCGGGGGGGGGGGGTGGCTACACCTTC

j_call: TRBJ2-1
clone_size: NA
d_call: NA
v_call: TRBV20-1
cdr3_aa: CSAAQAEAYNEQFF
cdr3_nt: TGCAGTGCTGCTCAAGCGGAGGCATACAATGAGCAGTTCTTC

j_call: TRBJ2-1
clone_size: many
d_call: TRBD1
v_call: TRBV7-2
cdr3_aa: CASSLQGVFSYNEQFF
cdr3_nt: TGTGCCAGCAGCTTACAGGGGGTCTTTTCCTACAATGAGCAGTTCTTC

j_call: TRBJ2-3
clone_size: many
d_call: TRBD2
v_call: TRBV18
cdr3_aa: CASSSKRGTSSDTQYF
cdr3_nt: TGTGCCAGCTCGTCAAAGAGGGGGACTAGCTCTGATACGCAGTATTTT

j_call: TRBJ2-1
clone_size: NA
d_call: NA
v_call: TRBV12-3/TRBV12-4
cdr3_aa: CASSPDSDYSYNEQFF
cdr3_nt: TGTGCCAGCAGTCCCGATAGTGATTACTCCTACAATGAGCAGTTCTTC

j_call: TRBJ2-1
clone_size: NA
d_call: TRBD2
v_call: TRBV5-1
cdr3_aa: CASSLRQGRGGRANEQFF
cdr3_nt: TGCGCCAGCAGCTTGCGACAGGGAAGGGGCGGGAGGGCCAATGAGCAGTTCTTC

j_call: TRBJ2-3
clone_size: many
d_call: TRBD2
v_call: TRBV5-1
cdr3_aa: CASRGLAGGTDTQYF
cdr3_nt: TGCGCCAGCAGGGGACTAGCGGGAGGCACAGATACGCAGTATTTT

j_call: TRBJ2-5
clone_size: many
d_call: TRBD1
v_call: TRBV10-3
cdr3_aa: CAISEAGTGPQETQYF
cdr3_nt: TGTGCCATCAGTGAAGCCGGGACAGGGCCCCAAGAGACCCAGTACTTC

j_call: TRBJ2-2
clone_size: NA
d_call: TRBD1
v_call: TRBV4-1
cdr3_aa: CASSERGLNTGELFF
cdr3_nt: TGCGCCAGCAGCGAGAGGGGGCTGAACACCGGGGAGCTGTTTTTT

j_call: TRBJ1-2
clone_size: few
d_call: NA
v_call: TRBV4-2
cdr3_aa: CASSQGAGSLANYGYTF
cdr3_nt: TGTGCCAGCAGCCAGGGGGCGGGGAGTTTGGCTAACTATGGCTACACCTTC

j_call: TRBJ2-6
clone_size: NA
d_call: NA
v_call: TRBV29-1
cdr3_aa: CSVMSGANVLTF
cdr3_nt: TGCAGCGTTATGTCTGGGGCCAACGTCCTGACTTTC

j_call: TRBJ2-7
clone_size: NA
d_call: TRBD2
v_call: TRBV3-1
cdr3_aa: CASSQDQRGYEQYF
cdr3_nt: TGTGCCAGCAGCCAAGATCAGCGGGGGTACGAGCAGTACTTC

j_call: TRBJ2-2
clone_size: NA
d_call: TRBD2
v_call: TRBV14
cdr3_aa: CASSPGGRFRTGELFF
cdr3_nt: TGTGCCAGCAGCCCAGGCGGGAGGTTTCGCACCGGGGAGCTGTTTTTT

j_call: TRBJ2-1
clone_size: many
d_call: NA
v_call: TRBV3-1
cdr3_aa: CASSQATTNEQFF
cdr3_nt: TGTGCCAGCAGCCAGGCCACTACTAATGAGCAGTTCTTC

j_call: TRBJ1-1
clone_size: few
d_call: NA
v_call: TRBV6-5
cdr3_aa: CASSYTSSGDTEAFF
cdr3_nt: TGTGCCAGCAGTTACACCTCATCAGGGGACACTGAAGCCTTCTTT